One and the same sample provided the 21 T cell receptor beta chains below, sequenced in a study of blood T cell repertoires in COVID-19. TCRdb's copy holds only in-frame clones and misses some; the assay was immunoSEQ multiplex PCR. The data hold 120,000 or so clones, with over 75% observed a single time. The specimen sequenced was peripheral blood. Receptors originate from a man aged 60 to 69 with acute or convalescent COVID-19.

V is TRBV19 and J is TRBJ1-2, with 10 positions matching TRBD1. Germline CDR1 and CDR2: LNHDA and SQIVND (reference sequence). The junction had 1 base not matched to a gene; V was cut back by 1 base and J by 2 bases. The CDR3 totals 15 residues. CDR3 sequence: CASSIGGQGNYGYTF. The CDR3 DNA is TGTGCCAGTAGTATAGGGGGACAGGGGAACTATGGCTACACCTTC. The full variable domain, completed using reference TRBV19 and TRBJ1-2, is DGGITQSPKYLFRKEGQNVTLSCEQNLNHDAMYWYRQDPGQGLRLIYYSQIVNDFQKGDIAEGYSVSREKKESFPLTVTSAQKNPTAFYLCASSIGGQGNYGYTFGSGTRLTVV.

The chain recombines TRBV27 with TRBJ1-5; weak D call: TRBD1 (5 bases). This CDR3 region has 15 residues. CDR1 is MNHEY, CDR2 SMNVEV, per germline (reference sequence). V was pared by 2 bases and J by 0 bases, with 8 bases between. For the CDR3, the DNA is TGTGCCAGCAGTTTAGGGGGGGGTAGCAATCAGCCCCAGCATTTT. It codes for CASSLGGGSNQPQHF.

V gene TRBV11-3 combines with J gene TRBJ2-5; possibly TRBD2 for D (6 bases). Deletions cut 5 bases from V and 2 bases from J, with 15 bases between. Germline V CDR1 and CDR2: SGHNT, YENEEA. The CDR3 totals 15 residues. The CDR3 coding sequence is TGTGCCAGCAGCGTCGATGCGGGGCCACAAGAGACCCAGTACTTC. This translates into CASSVDAGPQETQYF. The full variable domain, rest sourced from reference TRBV11-3 and TRBJ2-5, is EAGVVQSPRYKIIEKKQPVAFWCNPISGHNTLYWYLQNLGQGPELLIRYENEEAVDDSQLPKDRFSAERLKGVDSTLKIQPAELGDSAVYLCASSVDAGPQETQYFGPGTRLLVL.

This clone was counted once. The chain uses TRBV9 and TRBJ1-2; D uncertain. The CDR3 contains 14 residues. Germline V gene data show CDR1 as SGDLS and CDR2 as YYNGEE. V lost 0 bases, J lost 11 bases, and 17 bases lay in between. CDR3 loop: CASSVAQSAGWYTF. The DNA for the CDR3 is TGTGCCAGCAGCGTAGCCCAATCCGCCGGTTGGTACACCTTC.

V is TRBV18 and J is TRBJ1-1; 7 nucleotides align to TRBD1. The CDR3 is 15 amino acids. V lost 3 bases, J lost 6 bases, and 10 bases stayed unmatched. Germline V CDR1 and CDR2: KGHSH, LQKENI. CDR3 in amino acids: CASSPNFYRGSEAFF. In nucleotides, the CDR3 is TGTGCCAGCTCACCGAATTTTTACAGGGGATCTGAAGCTTTCTTT. Drawing the rest from reference TRBV18 and TRBJ1-1, the complete variable domain is NAGVMQNPRHLVRRRGQEARLRCSPMKGHSHVYWYRQLPEEGLKFMVYLQKENIIDESGMPKERFSAEFPKEGPSILRIQQVVRGDSAAYFCASSPNFYRGSEAFFGQGTRLTVV.

This clone has a handful of counts. The V and J genes are TRBV28 and TRBJ1-4, with TRBD1 matching 7 bases. The CDR3 length is 16 residues. V shed 5 bases and J 8 bases; nucleotides not matched to a gene: 14. Germline V lookup: CDR1 MDHEN, CDR2 SYDVKM. The CDR3 DNA reads TGTGCCAGCAGTCCCCCCCGACAGGGTACTCGGGAAAAACTGTTTTTT. Its translation is CASSPPRQGTREKLFF.

V is TRBV28 and J is TRBJ2-1, with 7 bases matching TRBD1. Germline V gene sequence: CDR1 MDHEN, CDR2 SYDVKM. V lost 6 bases and J lost 1; bases outside the gene matches: 3. There are 14 residues in the CDR3. CDR3 amino acids: CASSLTGSYNEQFF. The CDR3 nucleotides are TGTGCCAGCAGCTTGACAGGGTCCTACAATGAGCAGTTCTTC.

This clone has just one count. This chain connects TRBV2 to TRBJ2-1; D remains ambiguous. The length of the CDR3 is 13 residues. The germline gives CDR1 SNHLY, CDR2 FYNNEI. Between the trimmed V and J ends, which lost 4 bases and 10 bases, there was a span of 14 bases. For the CDR3, the DNA is TGTGCCAGCAGTGTTGACATCCTGTCCGAGCAGTTCTTC. The encoded protein is CASSVDILSEQFF.

The chain couples TRBV28 to TRBJ1-2, with a tentative D call TRBD1 (6 bases). This CDR3 is built from 15 residues. Trimming pared 6 bases from V and 0 bases from J, leaving 14 bases between. Germline V gene data show CDR1 as MDHEN and CDR2 as SYDVKM. The CDR3 region is CASSPDRRANYGYTF. The CDR3 DNA reads TGTGCCAGCAGCCCCGACAGGAGAGCTAACTATGGCTACACCTTC.

The gene calls are TRBV28 and TRBJ2-7, with 9 bases that match TRBD1. The CDR3 loop spans 15 amino acids. CDR1 and CDR2 (germline): MDHEN, SYDVKM. Trimming removed 3 bases from V and 7 bases from J; junction bases left unmatched: 10. Here the CDR3 DNA reads TGTGCCAGCAGTTTCTGGGACAGGGTATCTGGGGAGCAGTACTTC. It codes for CASSFWDRVSGEQYF. Supplemented by reference TRBV28 and TRBJ2-7, the full variable domain reads DVKVTQSSRYLVKRTGEKVFLECVQDMDHENMFWYRQDPGLGLRLIYFSYDVKMKEKGDIPEGYSVSREKKERFSLILESASTNQTSMYLCASSFWDRVSGEQYFGPGTRLTVT.

The chain combines TRBV6-5 with TRBJ1-2; D is undetermined. Germline loops: CDR1 MNHEY, CDR2 SVGAGI. The CDR3 runs 15 residues. Trimming stripped 0 bases from V and 2 bases from J, with 10 bases between. The chain's CDR3 is CASSYSNSFNYGYTF. The CDR3 DNA follows: TGTGCCAGCAGTTACTCGAATAGCTTCAACTATGGCTACACCTTC.

This clone was seen a single time. The genes are TRBV4-2 and TRBJ2-1, with 8 bases lining up with TRBD2. Trimming took 3 bases from V and 6 from J; bases not matched to a gene: 13. The CDR3 runs to 17 residues. CDR1 is LGHNA and CDR2 is YNFKEQ in the germline V gene. The CDR3 here is CASSQGTGTSISNEQFF. CDR3 in DNA: TGTGCCAGCAGCCAGGGAACCGGGACTAGTATTTCCAATGAGCAGTTCTTC.

The chain employs TRBV9 and TRBJ2-2, with TRBD2 matching 8 bases. The V gene end was trimmed by 2 bases and the J gene end by 0 bases; junction bases not matched to a gene: 3. This CDR3 contains 16 residues. Germline V gene sequence: CDR1 SGDLS, CDR2 YYNGEE. CDR3 sequence (DNA): TGTGCCAGCAGCGTCAGCGGGAGACCGAACACCGGGGAGCTGTTTTTT. Protein: CASSVSGRPNTGELFF.

The chain joins TRBV28 to TRBJ1-1; D call uncertain. The CDR3 sequence is 13 residues long. The germline V gene encodes CDR1 MDHEN and CDR2 SYDVKM. V was pared by 6 bases and J by 1 base, with 9 bases between. Written as DNA, the CDR3 is TGTGCCAGCAGGATTAACGGGAACACTGAAGCTTTCTTT. It is translated as CASRINGNTEAFF.

The J gene is TRBJ1-1, the V gene TRBV2, with TRBD1 as a possible D gene (6 bases). This CDR3 contains 13 residues. The germline CDR1 and CDR2 sequences are SNHLY and FYNNEI. The V end was cut by 5 bases, the J end by 10 bases, with 17 bases between. CDR3 bases: TGTGCCAGCAGTCAGGACAGTGACGACCCAGCTTTCTTT. Amino acid sequence: CASSQDSDDPAFF. The full variable domain, with the rest looked up from reference TRBV2 and TRBJ1-1, is EPEVTQTPSHQVTQMGQEVILRCVPISNHLYFYWYRQILGQKVEFLVSFYNNEISEKSEIFDDQFSVERPDGSNFTLKIRSTKLEDSAMYFCASSQDSDDPAFFGQGTRLTVV.

The chain carries TRBV27 and TRBJ2-7; no firm D call. V was pared by 1 base and J by 6 bases, with 10 bases between. This CDR3 has 13 residues. Germline CDR1 is MNHEY and CDR2 is SMNVEV (reference sequence). The CDR3, as DNA: TGTGCCAGCAGTTTATATTTCTTCTCCGAGCAGTACTTC. Translation gives CASSLYFFSEQYF.

This chain connects TRBV7-9 to TRBJ1-2; 8 nucleotides match TRBD1. The germline V gene encodes CDR1 SEHNR and CDR2 FQNEAQ (reference sequence). The junction had 8 bases not matched to a gene; V was cut back by 5 bases and J by 3 bases. This CDR3 has 15 amino acids. The DNA of the CDR3 is TGTGCCAGCAGCCCGATGGACAGGGTTGACTATGGCTACACCTTC. As protein: CASSPMDRVDYGYTF.

The gene calls are TRBV7-9 and TRBJ2-3; the match to TRBD2 covers 13 bases. The CDR3 totals 16 residues. Per germline, CDR1 SEHNR and CDR2 FQNEAQ (reference sequence). J was trimmed by 2 bases and V by 4 bases; bases with no gene match: 3. CDR3 in DNA: TGTGCCAGCAGCTATGGACTAGCGGGAGTCACAGATACGCAGTATTTT. Its protein product is CASSYGLAGVTDTQYF.

The chain couples TRBV7-2 to TRBJ2-7, with 10 positions matching TRBD2. Germline CDR1 reads SGHTA; CDR2 reads FQGNSA. The CDR3 contains 15 residues. The V and J ends lost 0 bases and 3 bases, in that order; junction bases with no gene match: 2. The CDR3 reads CASSLAGTSVYEQYF. The CDR3 region has the DNA TGTGCCAGCAGCTTAGCTGGGACTAGCGTCTACGAGCAGTACTTC.

This clone came up once. The chain carries TRBV19 and TRBJ2-1, with D possibly matching TRBD1 (5 bases). The V end lost 3 bases, the J end lost 6 bases, and 12 bases lay between the germline ends. The CDR3 extends over 14 amino acids. Germline CDR1 reads LNHDA; CDR2 reads SQIVND (reference sequence). The CDR3 region is CASSITGFGNEQFF. The DNA for the CDR3 is TGTGCCAGTAGTATCACAGGTTTCGGCAATGAGCAGTTCTTC.

The chain has TRBV19 and TRBJ1-5; D might be TRBD1 (6 bases). Trimming stripped 6 bases from V and 0 bases from J, with 15 bases between. The CDR3 runs to 16 residues. Germline loops: CDR1 LNHDA, CDR2 SQIVND (reference sequence). The CDR3 here is CASSRNAGVSNQPQHF. CDR3 nucleotides: TGTGCCAGTAGCCGTAACGCAGGGGTTAGCAATCAGCCCCAGCATTTT.